This entry concerns a single TCR beta chain. Its antigen is unidentified. Study-wide results and caveats: Tumor Treg TCRs overlapped most with tumor naive CD4+ cells. Tumor memory CD4+ T cell TCR gene usage was found to cluster with blood and lymph node memory CD4+ cells and with lymph node naive CD4+ cells.

V was trimmed by 0 bases and J by 8 bases, leaving 20 bases between them. Germline values: CDR1 DFQATT, CDR2 SNEGSKA (reference sequence). This CDR3 has 16 amino acids. After constant-region reverse-primer amplification, full-length variable regions underwent semi-nested PCR with Nested Universal Primer A. TCRdb reanalysed the 5' RACE reads using MiXCR and keeps one entry per CDR3 protein. The data contain about 41,000 distinct CDR3 sequences, over 25% of them singletons. Memory CD4+ T cells were sorted as CD4+CD45RO+CD25- cells. This clonotype was sampled from a female donor with breast cancer. The sequenced material came from memory CD4+ T cells sorted from a lymph node. Described subset: memory CD4+ T cells, CD4+CD45RO+CD25-. This chain links TRBV20-1 with TRBJ1-5, with D maybe TRBD1 (6 bases). CDR3 residues: CSAREPGGGGNKPQHF. In DNA, the CDR3 is TGCAGTGCTAGAGAGCCGGGGGGCGGGGGAAATAAGCCCCAGCATTTT.